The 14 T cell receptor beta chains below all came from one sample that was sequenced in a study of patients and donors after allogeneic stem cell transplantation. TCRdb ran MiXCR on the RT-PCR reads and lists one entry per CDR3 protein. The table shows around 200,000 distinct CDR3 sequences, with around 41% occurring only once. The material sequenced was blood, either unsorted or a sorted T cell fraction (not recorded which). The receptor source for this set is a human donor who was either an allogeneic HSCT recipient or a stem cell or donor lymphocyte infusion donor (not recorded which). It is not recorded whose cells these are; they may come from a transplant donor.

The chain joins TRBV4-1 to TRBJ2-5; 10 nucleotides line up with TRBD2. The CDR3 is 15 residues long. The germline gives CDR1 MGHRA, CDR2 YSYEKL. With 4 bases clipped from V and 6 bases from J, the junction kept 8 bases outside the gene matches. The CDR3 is CASSPRAGGLQTQYF. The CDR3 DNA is TGCGCCAGCAGCCCTCGAGCGGGGGGGCTGCAGACCCAGTACTTC.

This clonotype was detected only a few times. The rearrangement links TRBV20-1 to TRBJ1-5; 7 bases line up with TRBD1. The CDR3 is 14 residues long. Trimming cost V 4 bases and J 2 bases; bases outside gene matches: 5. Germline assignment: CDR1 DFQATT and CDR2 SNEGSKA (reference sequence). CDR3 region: CSAIKGAGNQPQHF. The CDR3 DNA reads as TGCAGTGCTATCAAGGGGGCGGGCAATCAGCCCCAGCATTTT.

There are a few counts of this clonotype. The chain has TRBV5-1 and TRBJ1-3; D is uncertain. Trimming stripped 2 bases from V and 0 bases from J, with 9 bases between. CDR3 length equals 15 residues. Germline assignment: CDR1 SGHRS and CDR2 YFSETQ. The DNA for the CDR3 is TGCGCCAGCAGCTTAGAGGGCAGCTCTGGAAACACCATATATTTT. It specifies CASSLEGSSGNTIYF.

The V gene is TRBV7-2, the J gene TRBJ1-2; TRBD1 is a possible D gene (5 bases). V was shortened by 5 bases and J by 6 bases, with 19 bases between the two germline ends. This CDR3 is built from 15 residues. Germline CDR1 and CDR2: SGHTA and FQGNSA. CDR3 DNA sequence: TGTGCCAGCAGCCCGGGACTCATACTGGCGGATGGCTACACCTTC. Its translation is CASSPGLILADGYTF.

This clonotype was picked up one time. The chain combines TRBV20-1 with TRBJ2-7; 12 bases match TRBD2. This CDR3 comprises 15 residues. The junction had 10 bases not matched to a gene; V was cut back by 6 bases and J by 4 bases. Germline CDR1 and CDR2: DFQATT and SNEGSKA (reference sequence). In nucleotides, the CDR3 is TGCAGTGCCTATCCACGGACTAGCGGGGAGTACGAGCAGTACTTC. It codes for CSAYPRTSGEYEQYF.

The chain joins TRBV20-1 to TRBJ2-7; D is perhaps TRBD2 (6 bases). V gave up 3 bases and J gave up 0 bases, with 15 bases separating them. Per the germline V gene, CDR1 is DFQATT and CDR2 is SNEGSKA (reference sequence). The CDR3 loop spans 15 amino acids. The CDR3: CSARSGTRSSYEQYF. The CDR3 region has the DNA TGCAGTGCTAGGTCCGGGACTCGTAGCTCCTACGAGCAGTACTTC.

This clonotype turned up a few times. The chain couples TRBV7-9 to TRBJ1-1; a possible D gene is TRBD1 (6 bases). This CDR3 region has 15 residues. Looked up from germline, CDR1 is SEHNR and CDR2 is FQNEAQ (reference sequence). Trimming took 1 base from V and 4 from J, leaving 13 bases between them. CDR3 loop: CASSLGYRVSTEAFF. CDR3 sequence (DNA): TGTGCCAGCAGCTTAGGTTACAGGGTCTCCACTGAAGCTTTCTTT.

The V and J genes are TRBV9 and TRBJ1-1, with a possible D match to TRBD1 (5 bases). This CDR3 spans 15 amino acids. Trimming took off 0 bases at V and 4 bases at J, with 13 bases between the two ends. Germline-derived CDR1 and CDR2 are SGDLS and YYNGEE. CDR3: CASSVDTGSGTEAFF. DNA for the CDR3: TGTGCCAGCAGCGTAGACACAGGTTCGGGCACTGAAGCTTTCTTT.

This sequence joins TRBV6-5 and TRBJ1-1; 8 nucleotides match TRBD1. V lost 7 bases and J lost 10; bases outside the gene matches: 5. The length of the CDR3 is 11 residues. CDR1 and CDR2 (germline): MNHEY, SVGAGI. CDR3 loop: CASTQGAGAFF. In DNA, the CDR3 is TGTGCCAGCACCCAGGGGGCAGGAGCTTTCTTT.

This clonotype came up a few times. As DNA, the CDR3 is TGCGCCAGCAGCTTGGTGGGACTAGCGCCGAACTCCTACAATGAGCAGTTCTTC. This encodes CASSLVGLAPNSYNEQFF. The V and J genes are TRBV5-1 and TRBJ2-1; 10 nucleotides align to TRBD2. The J segment lost 0 bases and the V segment lost 0 bases, leaving 6 bases of the junction unmatched. CDR1 SGHRS and CDR2 YFSETQ come from the germline V gene. CDR3 length: 18 residues.

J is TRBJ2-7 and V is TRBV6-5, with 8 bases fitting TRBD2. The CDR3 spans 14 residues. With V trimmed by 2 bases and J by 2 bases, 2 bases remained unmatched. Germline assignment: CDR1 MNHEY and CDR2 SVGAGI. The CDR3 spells CASSYGGGTYEQYF. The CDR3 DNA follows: TGTGCCAGCAGTTACGGCGGGGGGACCTACGAGCAGTACTTC.

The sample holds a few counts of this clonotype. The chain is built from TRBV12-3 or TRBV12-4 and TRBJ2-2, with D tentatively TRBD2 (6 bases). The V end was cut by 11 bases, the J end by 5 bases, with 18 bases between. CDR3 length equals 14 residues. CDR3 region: CALGKSAGTGELFF. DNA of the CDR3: TGTGCCCTAGGGAAGTCCGCGGGGACCGGGGAGCTGTTTTTT.

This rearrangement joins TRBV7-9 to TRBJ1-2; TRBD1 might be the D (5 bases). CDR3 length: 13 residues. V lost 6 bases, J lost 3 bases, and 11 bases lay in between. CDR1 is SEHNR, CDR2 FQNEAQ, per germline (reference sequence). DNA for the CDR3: TGTGCCAGCAGGCTCCGGGGGGACTATGGCTACACCTTC. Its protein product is CASRLRGDYGYTF. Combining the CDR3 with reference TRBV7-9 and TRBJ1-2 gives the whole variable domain DTGVSQNPRHKITKRGQNVTFRCDPISEHNRLYWYRQTLGQGPEFLTYFQNEAQLEKSRLLSDRFSAERPKGSFSTLEIQRTEQGDSAMYLCASRLRGDYGYTFGSGTRLTVV.

This chain's CDR3 is CASSFWGNSNQPQHF. The DNA for the CDR3 is TGTGCCAGCAGTTTTTGGGGAAATAGCAATCAGCCCCAGCATTTT. J is TRBJ1-5 and V is TRBV12-3 or TRBV12-4; D call uncertain. The CDR3 loop spans 15 amino acids. The ends were cut back, 3 bases at V and 0 bases at J, with 9 bases in the middle.